One and the same sample provided the 15 T cell receptor beta chains below, sequenced in a study of Ad26.COV2.S vaccination and SARS-CoV-2 variants. As to treatment: some 19 received Ad26.COV2.S at low or high dose, single or two shots; roughly 5 received placebo; per-sample allocation not given. Day 63 following the first vaccine or placebo injection was when the samples were taken. Sequenced by immunoSEQ multiplex PCR; TCRdb stores in-frame clones only, minus some. The sample holds around 380,000 clones, roughly nine tenths seen once. The material sequenced was peripheral blood, taken in a trial of Ad26.COV2.S vaccine versus placebo. The source is a person between 18 and 60 years old who received the Ad26.COV2.S COVID-19 vaccine or a placebo.

The chain links TRBV12-3 or TRBV12-4 to TRBJ2-2; weak D call: TRBD2 (5 bases). The CDR3 has 13 residues. The germline V and J ends were trimmed by 7 bases and 6 bases, with 12 bases remaining between them. DNA of the CDR3: TGTGCCAGCAATCAGCGGATTCCCGGGGAGCTGTTTTTT. As protein: CASNQRIPGELFF.

The chain carries TRBV6-5 and TRBJ1-4; weak D call: TRBD1 (5 bases). Trimming took 0 bases from V and 7 from J, leaving 12 bases between them. Germline values: CDR1 MNHEY, CDR2 SVGAGI. This CDR3 is built from 15 residues. The CDR3 DNA sequence: TGTGCCAGCAGTTACTCTCGACAGTCGGCTGAAAAACTGTTTTTT. Protein: CASSYSRQSAEKLFF.

This clone was observed once. The chain is built from TRBV7-2 and TRBJ2-3; maybe TRBD1 (5 bases). Deletions cut 5 bases from V and 0 bases from J, with 9 bases between. The CDR3 loop spans 14 amino acids. Germline CDR1 SGHTA, CDR2 FQGNSA. CDR3 DNA sequence: TGTGCCAGCAGCCCAGGGCAAAGCACAGATACGCAGTATTTT. Amino acids: CASSPGQSTDTQYF.

In the case of this clone: Other DNA sequences within the sample encode an identical CDR3. The gene calls are TRBV3-1 (or the pseudogene TRBV3-2) and TRBJ2-7, with D uncertain. Trimming left V 1 base short and J 1 base short, with 2 bases between. The CDR3 is made up of 12 amino acids. Per the germline V gene, CDR1 is LGHDT and CDR2 is YNNKEL (reference sequence). CDR3 loop: CASSQGSYEQYF. As DNA, the CDR3 is TGTGCCAGCAGCCAAGGGTCCTACGAGCAGTACTTC.

In its sample, this clone was seen a few times. The J gene is TRBJ2-2, the V gene TRBV7-2, with TRBD2 identical over 8 bases. The CDR3 has 16 residues. V lost 1 base, J lost 4 bases, and 5 bases stayed unmatched. CDR1 is SGHTA, CDR2 FQGNSA, per germline. The CDR3 nucleotides are TGTGCCAGCAGCTTAGGGGGACTAGTTGGCACCGGGGAGCTGTTTTTT. Residues: CASSLGGLVGTGELFF.

J is TRBJ2-5 and V is TRBV5-6, with D possibly being TRBD1 (5 bases). The CDR3 spans 14 residues. V was clipped by 1 base and J by 5 bases, with 12 bases between them. Germline-derived CDR1 and CDR2 are SGHDT and YYEEEE. In DNA form, the CDR3 reads TGTGCCAGCAGCTTGCAGGGCCCCTACGAGACCCAGTACTTC. Translating gives CASSLQGPYETQYF. Drawing the rest from reference TRBV5-6 and TRBJ2-5, the complete variable domain is DAGVTQSPTHLIKTRGQQVTLRCSPKSGHDTVSWYQQALGQGPQFIFQYYEEEERQRGNFPDRFSGHQFPNYSSELNVNALLLGDSALYLCASSLQGPYETQYFGPGTRLLVL.

This CDR3 is CASTGGRVSEAFF. In DNA form, the CDR3 reads TGTGCCAGCACCGGGGGGCGGGTTTCTGAAGCTTTCTTT. This rearrangement joins TRBV2 to TRBJ1-1; weak D call: TRBD1 (6 bases). This CDR3 has 13 amino acids. V lost 7 bases and J lost 6, with 15 bases in between. Germline-derived CDR1 and CDR2 are SNHLY and FYNNEI.

The rearrangement links TRBV5-4 to TRBJ1-1; D is uncertain. The germline V gene encodes CDR1 SGHNT and CDR2 YYREEE (reference sequence). Trimming removed 4 bases from V and 0 bases from J, with 10 bases in between. The CDR3 has 14 residues. The CDR3 is CASSTGFVNTEAFF. DNA of the CDR3: TGTGCCAGCAGCACCGGTTTTGTGAACACTGAAGCTTTCTTT.

The chain has TRBV19 and TRBJ2-7; TRBD1 is a possible D gene (6 bases). Germline CDR1 reads LNHDA; CDR2 reads SQIVND (reference sequence). There are 14 residues in the CDR3. The germline V and J ends were trimmed by 3 bases and 0 bases, with 9 bases remaining between them. The CDR3 loop reads CASSIWGLSYEQYF. The DNA for the CDR3 is TGTGCCAGTAGTATCTGGGGGCTCTCCTACGAGCAGTACTTC.

V is TRBV19 and J is TRBJ2-7; a possible D gene is TRBD1 (5 bases). This CDR3 contains 14 residues. The V gene's germline CDR1 is LNHDA and CDR2 SQIVND (reference sequence). The V and J ends lost 7 bases and 1 base respectively, with 14 bases between them. CDR3 in amino acids: CASKSYDSSYEQYF. Here the CDR3 DNA reads TGTGCCAGTAAGTCCTACGACAGTTCCTACGAGCAGTACTTC. Filled out from reference TRBV19 and TRBJ2-7, the complete variable domain reads DGGITQSPKYLFRKEGQNVTLSCEQNLNHDAMYWYRQDPGQGLRLIYYSQIVNDFQKGDIAEGYSVSREKKESFPLTVTSAQKNPTAFYLCASKSYDSSYEQYFGPGTRLTVT.

The rearrangement joins TRBV10-2 to TRBJ1-6; 7 positions match TRBD1. The CDR3 is made up of 16 amino acids. Germline loops: CDR1 WSHSY, CDR2 SAAADI. Trimming took 1 base from V and 8 from J; bases not matched to a gene: 8. This chain's CDR3 is CASSELETGTYSPLHF. CDR3 bases: TGCGCCAGCAGTGAGTTAGAGACAGGGACTTATTCACCCCTCCACTTT.

The chain is built from TRBV27 and TRBJ1-4; 7 bases are shared with TRBD1. V trimming: 0 bases; J trimming: 6 bases; junction bases outside the gene matches: 4. Germline V gene lookup returns CDR1 MNHEY and CDR2 SMNVEV (reference sequence). The CDR3 runs 15 residues. Here the CDR3 reads CASSLSGQNYEKLFF. The CDR3, as DNA: TGTGCCAGCAGTTTATCGGGACAGAATTATGAAAAACTGTTTTTT.

This chain joins TRBV5-1 and TRBJ1-5, with D perhaps TRBD1 (5 bases). This CDR3 has 15 residues. CDR1 SGHRS and CDR2 YFSETQ come from the germline V gene. The V end lost 4 bases, the J end lost 7 bases, and 18 bases lay between the germline ends. As DNA, the CDR3 is TGCGCCAGCAGCCTCGACAGCCCGGTCGGGCAGCCCCAGCATTTT. Translated: CASSLDSPVGQPQHF.

The CDR3 here is CASPTLGGETQYF. The CDR3 bases are TGTGCCAGCCCCACCCTGGGGGGCGAGACCCAGTACTTC. The genes are TRBV6-5 and TRBJ2-5; D possibly matches TRBD1 or TRBD2 (6 bases each). In germline, CDR1 is MNHEY, CDR2 SVGAGI. Trimming stripped 8 bases from V and 5 bases from J, with 15 bases between. The CDR3 is 13 residues long.

This clone was recorded a few times. The rearrangement joins TRBV2 to TRBJ1-6; 8 nucleotides match TRBD1. The germline V gene has CDR1 SNHLY and CDR2 FYNNEI. The CDR3 is made up of 14 amino acids. The ends lost 6 bases at V and 6 bases at J; junction bases unmatched: 4. Written as DNA, the CDR3 is TGTGCCAGCAGGGAACAGGGGGTTAATTCACCCCTCCACTTT. This codes for CASREQGVNSPLHF.